The rows below give T cell receptor beta chains drawn from one sample of a study of blood T cell repertoires in COVID-19. Generated by immunoSEQ multiplex PCR, the TCRdb table keeps only in-frame clones and is missing some. The sample holds over 200,000 clones; about 86% are singletons and the top ten take roughly 5.7%. The specimen sequenced was peripheral blood. Receptors were obtained from an elderly man with acute or convalescent COVID-19. CDR3s include the opening cysteine and the closing phenylalanine or tryptophan. A D gene is named only where the DNA matches it firmly. Clone size, where shown, is once, few, many, or a class for clones that have expanded.

d_gene	v_gene	j_gene	abundance	CDR3aa	CDR3nt
TRBD2	TRBV5-1	TRBJ2-1	.	CASSLPALAGDNEQFF	TGCGCCAGCAGCTTGCCCGCTCTAGCGGGGGACAATGAGCAGTTCTTC
TRBD2	TRBV7-2	TRBJ2-3	.	CASSSGLAGSDTQYF	TGTGCCAGCAGCTCTGGACTAGCGGGTTCAGATACGCAGTATTTT
TRBD1	TRBV6-2/TRBV6-3	TRBJ2-6	.	CASSYSTGAGANVLTF	TGTGCCAGCAGTTACTCGACAGGGGCTGGGGCCAACGTCCTGACTTTC
.	TRBV7-8	TRBJ1-6	.	CASSLAGPQGDSPLHF	TGTGCCAGCAGCTTAGCGGGGCCACAAGGTGATTCACCCCTCCACTTT
TRBD1	TRBV10-2	TRBJ1-2	.	CASSEARGDYGYTF	TGCGCCAGCAGTGAAGCCAGGGGGGACTATGGCTACACCTTC
.	TRBV2	TRBJ1-5	.	CASRGGTSNQPQHF	TGTGCCAGCAGAGGGGGAACTAGCAATCAGCCCCAGCATTTT
TRBD1	TRBV24-1	TRBJ2-7	.	CATSDNRQGGDEQYF	TGTGCCACCAGTGATAATCGACAGGGGGGCGACGAGCAGTACTTC
.	TRBV6-5	TRBJ1-1	.	CASTPGSKGDTEAFF	TGTGCCAGCACCCCGGGCTCAAAGGGGGACACTGAAGCTTTCTTT
TRBD1	TRBV9	TRBJ2-2	.	CASSVAGQGPSTGELFF	TGTGCCAGCAGCGTAGCGGGACAGGGACCGAGCACCGGGGAGCTGTTTTTT
.	TRBV9	TRBJ2-6	.	CASSVAVSGANVLTF	TGTGCCAGCAGCGTTGCGGTCTCTGGGGCCAACGTCCTGACTTTC
TRBD1	TRBV19	TRBJ1-1	.	CASSVRQGRNTEAFF	TGTGCCAGTAGTGTCCGACAGGGAAGGAACACTGAAGCTTTCTTT
.	TRBV27	TRBJ2-7	once	CASSLDPVATVPYEQYF	TGTGCCAGCAGTTTAGATCCCGTGGCCACAGTGCCCTACGAGCAGTACTTC
.	TRBV2	TRBJ2-7	.	CASSGGGEQYF	TGTGCCAGCAGTGGCGGCGGGGAGCAGTACTTC
TRBD1	TRBV7-8	TRBJ1-3	.	CASRPRAGRGTGNLSGNTIYF	TGTGCCAGCAGACCCAGGGCGGGAAGAGGGACAGGAAACCTGTCTGGAAACACCATATATTTT
.	TRBV27	TRBJ1-1	.	CASSLRVQRDTEAFF	TGTGCCAGCAGTTTACGGGTGCAGCGGGACACTGAAGCTTTCTTT
TRBD2	TRBV28	TRBJ2-5	.	CASSLAGVLETQYF	TGTGCCAGCAGTCTAGCGGGAGTCTTGGAGACCCAGTACTTC
.	TRBV5-1	TRBJ2-7	.	CASSLGPEYYEQYF	TGCGCCAGCAGCTTGGGTCCGGAGTACTACGAGCAGTACTTC
TRBD1	TRBV25-1	TRBJ1-2	.	CASSEPLGQGHGYTF	TGTGCCAGCAGTGAACCCCTGGGACAGGGGCATGGCTACACCTTC
TRBD1	TRBV2	TRBJ1-5	.	CASSIRTGTDQPQHF	TGTGCCAGCAGTATCCGGACAGGGACCGATCAGCCCCAGCATTTT
TRBD2	TRBV5-1	TRBJ2-7	.	CASSLVASGPYEQYF	TGCGCCAGCAGCTTGGTAGCTAGCGGCCCCTACGAGCAGTACTTC
.	TRBV30	TRBJ1-3	few	CAWSVSRGSGNTIYF	TGTGCCTGGAGTGTCTCAAGGGGGTCTGGAAACACCATATATTTT
TRBD2	TRBV5-1	TRBJ2-1	.	CASSLGGSYNEQFF	TGCGCCAGCAGCTTGGGCGGGAGTTACAATGAGCAGTTCTTC
TRBD1	TRBV2	TRBJ1-6	.	CASTRGQANLSPLHF	TGTGCCAGCACCCGGGGACAGGCGAACCTCTCACCCCTCCACTTT
.	TRBV20-1	TRBJ1-1	.	CSASRGMRNTEAFF	TGCAGTGCTAGTAGGGGGATGAGGAACACTGAAGCTTTCTTT
TRBD1	TRBV7-8	TRBJ2-5	.	CASSFDRAPGTQYF	TGTGCCAGCAGCTTCGACAGGGCCCCCGGGACCCAGTACTTC
TRBD1	TRBV7-2	TRBJ1-1	once	CASSLMGAGGNTEAFF	TGTGCCAGCAGCTTAATGGGGGCAGGGGGTAACACTGAAGCTTTCTTT
TRBD2	TRBV19	TRBJ2-3	once	CASTPGLAADTDTQYF	TGTGCCAGTACTCCCGGACTAGCGGCTGACACAGATACGCAGTATTTT
TRBD2	TRBV5-8	TRBJ2-5	.	CASSLAVTSGAQGETQYF	TGTGCCAGCAGCTTGGCCGTAACTAGCGGGGCCCAAGGGGAGACCCAGTACTTC
.	TRBV4-1	TRBJ2-1	.	CASSQGAYNEQFF	TGCGCCAGCAGCCAAGGAGCCTACAATGAGCAGTTCTTC
.	TRBV27	TRBJ2-1	.	CASSTGEEWNEQFF	TGTGCCAGCAGTACAGGGGAGGAGTGGAATGAGCAGTTCTTC
TRBD2	TRBV5-4	TRBJ2-7	.	CASSWSGGVSYEQYF	TGTGCCAGCAGCTGGAGCGGGGGGGTTTCCTACGAGCAGTACTTC
TRBD1	TRBV2	TRBJ1-5	.	CASRGQGTAGHF	TGTGCCAGCAGAGGACAGGGTACCGCGGGGCATTTT
TRBD1	TRBV27	TRBJ2-7	.	CASSFRDRTYEQYF	TGTGCCAGCAGTTTTAGGGACAGGACCTACGAGCAGTACTTC
.	TRBV5-8	TRBJ1-2	.	CASSFVGGSYGYTF	TGTGCCAGCAGCTTTGTCGGCGGATCCTATGGCTACACCTTC
.	TRBV9	TRBJ1-2	.	CASSAEEILGVNYGYTF	TGTGCCAGCAGCGCCGAGGAAATCCTAGGGGTTAACTATGGCTACACCTTC
TRBD2	TRBV6-6	TRBJ2-1	.	CASSPNRGDNEQFF	TGTGCCAGCAGTCCCAACCGGGGGGACAATGAGCAGTTCTTC
TRBD1	TRBV5-6	TRBJ2-5	.	CASSKQGAGETQYF	TGTGCCAGCAGCAAACAGGGGGCTGGGGAGACCCAGTACTTC
TRBD2	TRBV6-5	TRBJ2-3	.	CASSPLAELTDTQYF	TGTGCCAGCAGCCCACTAGCGGAGCTCACAGATACGCAGTATTTT
TRBD1	TRBV28	TRBJ2-7	once	CASRRQGYEQYF	TGTGCCAGCAGAAGACAGGGGTACGAGCAGTACTTC
.	TRBV6-6	TRBJ1-5	few	CASSYRRGVNQPQHF	TGTGCCAGCAGTTATCGTCGGGGGGTCAATCAGCCCCAGCATTTT
TRBD2	TRBV3-1/TRBV3-2	TRBJ2-3	.	CASSHLAGFTDTQYF	TGTGCCAGCAGCCACCTAGCGGGGTTCACAGATACGCAGTATTTT
.	TRBV30	TRBJ1-2	.	CACLPTGPNYGYTF	TGTGCCTGCCTCCCGACAGGACCTAACTATGGCTACACCTTC
TRBD1	TRBV5-1	TRBJ1-2	.	CASSLVSGTEDGYTF	TGCGCCAGCAGCTTGGTTTCTGGGACAGAAGATGGCTACACCTTC
TRBD2	TRBV10-3	TRBJ2-3	.	CAIRGGTSGDTQYF	TGTGCCATCAGAGGTGGGACTAGTGGGGATACGCAGTATTTT
.	TRBV7-2	TRBJ2-3	.	CASSLYTDTQYF	TGTGCCAGCAGCTTATACACAGATACGCAGTATTTT
TRBD1	TRBV27	TRBJ2-7	.	CATRGRDRISYEQYF	TGTGCCACCCGAGGCCGGGACAGGATCTCCTACGAGCAGTACTTC
.	TRBV27	TRBJ2-5	.	CASSLFGSQTQYF	TGTGCCAGCAGTTTATTCGGGTCTCAGACCCAGTACTTC
TRBD1	TRBV5-1	TRBJ2-5	.	CASTARTGGSQETQYF	TGCGCCAGCACCGCCAGGACAGGGGGATCACAAGAGACCCAGTACTTC
.	TRBV30	TRBJ2-1	.	CAWARSNEQFF	TGTGCCTGGGCTAGGTCCAATGAGCAGTTCTTC
TRBD2	TRBV2	TRBJ2-1	once	CASSELAGDGEQFF	TGTGCCAGCAGTGAACTAGCGGGGGATGGTGAGCAGTTCTTC
.	TRBV10-1	TRBJ1-1	.	CAGERGPGHWNTEAFF	TGCGCCGGGGAGCGGGGCCCGGGACACTGGAACACTGAAGCTTTCTTT
.	TRBV9	TRBJ2-5	.	CASSSPGTSVQETQYF	TGTGCCAGCAGTTCCCCGGGGACAAGCGTCCAAGAGACCCAGTACTTC
.	TRBV19	TRBJ2-7	.	CASSISLPYEQYF	TGTGCCAGTAGTATTAGTCTTCCCTACGAGCAGTACTTC
TRBD1	TRBV5-1	TRBJ1-6	.	CASSGGTDNSPLHF	TGCGCCAGCAGCGGCGGGACAGATAATTCACCCCTCCACTTT